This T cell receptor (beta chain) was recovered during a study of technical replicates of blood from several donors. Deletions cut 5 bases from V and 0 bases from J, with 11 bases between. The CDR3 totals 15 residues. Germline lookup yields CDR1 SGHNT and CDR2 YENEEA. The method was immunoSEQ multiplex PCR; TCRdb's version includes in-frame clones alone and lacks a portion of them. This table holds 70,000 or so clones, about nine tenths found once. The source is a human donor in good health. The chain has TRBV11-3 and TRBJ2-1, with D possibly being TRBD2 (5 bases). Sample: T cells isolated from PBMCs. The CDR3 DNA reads TGTGCCAGCAGCGTTAGCGTTAGCTCCTACAATGAGCAGTTCTTC. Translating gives CASSVSVSSYNEQFF.